Listed below are T cell receptor beta chains from one sample, sequenced in a study of T-cell memory formation after mild COVID-19. TCRdb re-called the 5' RACE reads through MiXCR, storing one row per CDR3 protein. The table shows 210,000 or so distinct CDR3 sequences, with 15% to 20% occurring only once. Specimen: PBMCs or a T cell subset sorted from them (not recorded which). The receptors were sampled from an adult woman who had mild COVID-19 (a few samples of this study predate the infection). Cell type and time point are not known. Both conserved end residues are part of each CDR3. The D gene is left open where the match is weak. The size field is filled for only some rows; it gives once, few, many or a size class.

V	J	size	D	CDR3	DNA
TRBV9	TRBJ2-5	many	TRBD2	CASSASGGAGETQYF	TGTGCCAGCAGCGCAAGCGGGGGGGCGGGAGAGACCCAGTACTTC
TRBV7-6	TRBJ2-1	few	TRBD1	CASSPGEDRAYNEQFF	TGTGCCAGCAGCCCCGGGGAGGACAGGGCCTACAATGAGCAGTTCTTC
TRBV14	TRBJ2-1	few	TRBD2	CASSLKGTSGLRSYNEQFF	TGTGCCAGCAGTTTAAAGGGGACTAGCGGTCTTCGCTCCTACAATGAGCAGTTCTTC
TRBV6-6	TRBJ1-1	-	-	CASSYGSSNTEAFF	TGTGCCAGCAGTTACGGATCCTCAAATACTGAAGCTTTCTTT
TRBV2	TRBJ1-5	few	TRBD1	CASRQGNSNQPQHF	TGTGCCAGTCGACAGGGGAATAGCAATCAGCCCCAGCATTTT
TRBV6-6	TRBJ2-7	-	-	CASSYQGSYEQYF	TGTGCCAGCAGTTACCAGGGGTCCTACGAGCAGTACTTC
TRBV5-6	TRBJ2-5	few	-	CASRRTARETQYF	TGTGCCAGCAGGCGGACCGCACGGGAGACCCAGTACTTC
TRBV20-1	TRBJ1-2	few	-	CSADTTGTNYDTF	TGCAGTGCTGATACTACAGGGACCAATTATGACACCTTC
TRBV12-3/TRBV12-4	TRBJ1-1	few	-	CASSLGSRSDTEAFF	TGTGCCAGCAGTTTGGGGAGTAGGTCGGACACTGAAGCTTTCTTT
TRBV3-1	TRBJ2-3	-	-	CASSPTGTLSDTQYF	TGTGCCAGCAGCCCGACTGGAACACTGTCAGATACGCAGTATTTT
TRBV11-2	TRBJ2-1	-	-	CASSSRGRTSYNEQFF	TGTGCCAGCAGCTCTAGAGGCAGGACCTCCTACAATGAGCAGTTCTTC
TRBV29-1	TRBJ2-7	-	-	CSVADYEQYF	TGCAGCGTCGCAGACTACGAGCAGTACTTC
TRBV13	TRBJ1-1	few	-	CASSGAGTFLGLNTEAFF	TGTGCCAGCAGCGGCGCCGGGACGTTCCTGGGGCTGAACACTGAAGCTTTCTTT
TRBV12-3/TRBV12-4	TRBJ2-5	many	-	CASSLGGGVLETQYF	TGTGCCAGCAGTTTAGGAGGGGGGGTCTTGGAGACCCAGTACTTC
TRBV7-2	TRBJ2-3	-	-	CASSLAGNTQYF	TGTGCCAGCAGCTTAGCCGGGAATACGCAGTATTTT
TRBV12-3/TRBV12-4	TRBJ2-5	many	-	CASSFQQGETQYF	TGTGCCAGCAGTTTTCAACAGGGAGAGACCCAGTACTTC
TRBV25-1	TRBJ2-5	-	TRBD1	CASSVPGGQETQYF	TGTGCCAGCAGTGTCCCAGGGGGCCAAGAGACCCAGTACTTC
TRBV5-1	TRBJ1-2	-	TRBD1	CASSMQTGAYGYTF	TGCGCCAGCAGCATGCAGACAGGGGCCTATGGCTACACCTTC
TRBV4-1	TRBJ1-5	-	-	CASSHPPGGRNQPQHF	TGCGCCAGCAGCCACCCCCCCGGGGGGCGCAATCAGCCCCAGCATTTT
TRBV5-5	TRBJ1-1	many	TRBD1	CASSFRTGNTEAFF	TGTGCCAGCAGCTTCAGGACAGGGAACACTGAAGCTTTCTTT
TRBV6-6	TRBJ2-3	many	TRBD2	CASSYSHAGGTDTQYF	TGTGCCAGCAGTTACTCGCATGCGGGGGGAACAGATACGCAGTATTTT
TRBV4-2	TRBJ1-5	-	TRBD1	CASRKEGAGDNQPQHF	TGTGCCAGCAGGAAAGAGGGGGCAGGGGACAATCAGCCCCAGCATTTT
TRBV7-7	TRBJ2-7	-	TRBD1	CASSSPDRGAYEQYF	TGTGCCAGCAGCTCACCGGACAGGGGCGCCTACGAGCAGTACTTC
TRBV3-1	TRBJ2-6	few	-	CASTRTGSGANVLTF	TGTGCCAGCACCCGAACAGGCTCTGGGGCCAACGTCCTGACTTTC
TRBV5-1	TRBJ2-7	few	TRBD1	CASSHGQVDHEQYF	TGCGCCAGCAGCCACGGACAGGTAGACCACGAGCAGTACTTC
TRBV12-3/TRBV12-4	TRBJ2-1	-	TRBD2	CASSLASGGAIDEQFF	TGTGCCAGCAGTTTAGCTAGCGGGGGGGCCATCGATGAGCAGTTCTTC
TRBV11-2	TRBJ2-3	few	TRBD2	CASRGLAGGPPTQYF	TGTGCCAGCAGGGGATTAGCGGGGGGGCCTCCTACGCAGTATTTT
TRBV6-5	TRBJ2-5	many	TRBD2	CASSPSFSGSKETQYF	TGTGCCAGCAGTCCGAGTTTTAGCGGGAGTAAAGAGACCCAGTACTTC
TRBV5-1	TRBJ2-7	-	TRBD1	CASSNRGPYEQYF	TGCGCCAGCAGCAACAGGGGACCCTACGAGCAGTACTTC
TRBV12-3/TRBV12-4	TRBJ1-1	many	TRBD1	CASSRQGMNTEAFF	TGTGCCAGCAGTAGACAGGGCATGAACACTGAAGCTTTCTTT
TRBV9	TRBJ2-7	-	-	CASSVGSGPYEQYF	TGTGCCAGCAGCGTAGGCAGCGGCCCCTACGAGCAGTACTTC
TRBV18	TRBJ2-5	-	TRBD1	CASSKGQQETQYF	TGTGCCAGCTCTAAGGGACAGCAAGAGACCCAGTACTTC
TRBV6-6	TRBJ2-4	few	-	CASNSAQEGGKNIQYF	TGTGCCAGCAATTCTGCGCAGGAGGGAGGCAAAAACATTCAGTACTTC
TRBV9	TRBJ2-1	-	TRBD2	CASSAGGTSTYNEQFF	TGTGCCAGCAGCGCCGGCGGGACTAGTACCTACAATGAGCAGTTCTTC
TRBV30	TRBJ2-7	-	TRBD1	CAWSVGHRDSSYEQYF	TGTGCCTGGAGTGTAGGCCACCGGGACAGCTCCTACGAGCAGTACTTC
TRBV12-3/TRBV12-4	TRBJ1-1	-	-	CASRTGGLNTEAFF	TGTGCCAGCAGGACGGGGGGGTTGAACACTGAAGCTTTCTTT
TRBV25-1	TRBJ1-1	few	-	CASSLGLKNTEAFF	TGTGCCAGCTCTCTCGGATTGAAGAACACTGAAGCTTTCTTT
TRBV3-1	TRBJ2-3	-	-	CASSQGPTDTQYF	TGTGCCAGCAGCCAAGGACCCACAGATACGCAGTATTTT
TRBV12-3/TRBV12-4	TRBJ2-1	few	-	CATQENGFSEQFF	TGTGCCACACAGGAAAACGGTTTCAGTGAGCAGTTCTTC
TRBV10-3	TRBJ2-4	few	-	CAISESKNIQYF	TGTGCCATCAGTGAGTCAAAAAACATTCAGTACTTC
TRBV7-2	TRBJ2-1	few	TRBD1	CASSLASGGSYNEQFF	TGTGCCAGCAGCTTAGCGTCAGGGGGCTCCTACAATGAGCAGTTCTTC
TRBV7-8	TRBJ1-2	few	-	CASSPWGPTWGYTF	TGTGCCAGCAGCCCCTGGGGGCCGACGTGGGGCTACACCTTC
TRBV5-1	TRBJ2-3	few	TRBD2	CASSRRLAASTDTQYF	TGCGCCAGCAGCCGACGACTAGCAGCTAGCACAGATACGCAGTATTTT
TRBV11-3	TRBJ2-1	few	-	CASSLEGGLYNEQFF	TGTGCCAGCAGCTTAGAAGGCGGGCTTTACAATGAGCAGTTCTTC
TRBV30	TRBJ2-5	-	-	CAWVQQETQYF	TGTGCCTGGGTACAACAAGAGACCCAGTACTTC
TRBV9	TRBJ1-2	few	-	CASSVHDANRQGRYTF	TGTGCCAGCAGCGTACATGACGCGAACAGGCAGGGACGCTACACCTTC
TRBV3-1	TRBJ2-1	few	TRBD2	CASSQSLAGFHNEQFF	TGTGCCAGCAGCCAAAGTCTAGCGGGTTTCCACAATGAGCAGTTCTTC
TRBV6-2/TRBV6-3	TRBJ2-3	few	TRBD2	CASRGLAETNTDTQYF	TGTGCCAGCAGAGGACTAGCCGAAACGAACACAGATACGCAGTATTTT
TRBV18	TRBJ2-7	few	-	CASSPPGRGSYEQYF	TGTGCCAGCTCACCACCGGGACGGGGATCCTACGAGCAGTACTTC
TRBV6-2/TRBV6-3	TRBJ2-7	few	TRBD1	CASSYPSGQGPYEQYF	TGTGCCAGCAGTTACCCCTCGGGACAGGGCCCCTACGAGCAGTACTTC
TRBV4-1	TRBJ2-5	-	-	CASSQDSQTQYF	TGCGCCAGCAGCCAAGATTCGCAGACCCAGTACTTC
TRBV29-1	TRBJ2-1	-	-	CSVTRGNGGNEQFF	TGCAGCGTTACCCGGGGGAATGGGGGCAATGAGCAGTTCTTC
TRBV24-1	TRBJ2-2	-	-	CATREGYTGELFF	TGTGCCACCAGAGAAGGGTACACCGGGGAGCTGTTTTTT
TRBV27	TRBJ1-1	-	TRBD1	CASSSSTGGHTEAFF	TGTGCCAGCAGTTCCTCGACAGGGGGCCACACTGAAGCTTTCTTT
TRBV19	TRBJ1-2	-	TRBD1	CASRPRDSYGYTF	TGTGCCAGTAGACCCCGGGACAGTTATGGCTACACCTTC